These T cell receptor beta chains were read from a single sample in a study of blood T cell repertoires in COVID-19. TCRdb's table, derived via immunoSEQ multiplex PCR, lists solely in-frame clones and lacks some. The sample lists some 56,000 clones, 70% to 90% occurring once. Sequencing was done on a sample of peripheral blood. The receptors shown here come from a man aged 55 to 70 with acute or convalescent COVID-19. Both conserved end residues are part of each CDR3.

v_gene	CDR3aa
TRBV10-2	CASSGGAGNSPLHF
TRBV14	CASSQDRGFGETQYF
TRBV5-1	CASSRQGSTDTQYF
TRBV10-1	CASSESTRGTSKTDTQYF
TRBV4-2	CASSQDKRADSTDTQYF
TRBV6-6	CASRPTGGGEKLFF
TRBV6-6	CASLSPSLSSPLHF
TRBV3-1/TRBV3-2	CASSQGAVGALSYEQYF
TRBV5-1	CASSSVGVTDTQYF
TRBV6-6	CASRPGTGLSSTEAFF
TRBV2	CASSAGQTQETQYF
TRBV5-1	CASSPYGGAPDNEQFF
TRBV19	CASSPRYGSSHQPQHF
TRBV11-2	CASSFLTGGVTYEQYF
TRBV28	CASSPRGGPLYGYTF
TRBV7-3	CASSPGPGLAVYEQYF
TRBV5-6	CASSGNRVFDYGYTF
TRBV5-1	CASSLVPGTETQYF
TRBV7-9	CASSFEQDTYEQYF
TRBV7-9	CASSLVQGANYGYTF
TRBV5-1	CASSFEGSGTGYYEQYF
TRBV29-1	CSAQSGFRMNTEAFF
TRBV5-4	CASSLGQLSSYNEQFF
TRBV5-1	CASSFLGDGELFF
TRBV7-9	CASRGTLRTGAEETQYF
TRBV7-2	CASSSDRVGYTF
TRBV21-1	CASSGTKRETQYF
TRBV28	CASSLRGPGLNLGAEAFF
TRBV23-1	CASSQSISAGGNIQYF
TRBV30	CALEPGANVLTF
TRBV19	CASSWGQSYEQYF
TRBV6-5	CASRTGIGPYNEQFF
TRBV4-1	CASSLGRGTNTGELFF
TRBV7-2	CASSSTGGGIQYF
TRBV5-1	CASDPRGGKYTGELFF
TRBV5-1	CASSLEGVNEKLFF